Shown below are 28 T cell receptor beta chains from a single sample sequenced in a study of T cell repertoires in cytomegalovirus infection. TCRdb used MiXCR to reprocess the reads, holding one entry per CDR3 protein. Of fewer than 650,000 distinct CDR3 sequences listed, just under 40% were seen once; the top ten hold 48%. The antigens for these receptors are not known. This specimen consisted of cultured PBMCs, obtained from culture after CMV antigen stimulation. These receptors were taken from a human donor in good health (CMV status not recorded). Some clones in this sample may be carry-over from other donors' samples.

This chain joins TRBV5-1 and TRBJ2-3; TRBD1 matches 7 bases. The CDR3 is 16 residues long. Unmatched junction bases numbered 8, after V lost 4 bases and J lost 0 bases. The germline CDR1 and CDR2 sequences are SGHRS and YFSETQ. The CDR3 coding sequence is TGCGCCAGCAGCCCCGGGACAGCAACTAGCACAGATACGCAGTATTTT. It is translated as CASSPGTATSTDTQYF.

The V call is TRBV19, the J call TRBJ2-1; D gene uncertain. The V gene lost 8 bases and the J gene lost 0 bases, with 11 bases spanning the gap. The CDR3 covers 14 residues. CDR1 is LNHDA and CDR2 is SQIVND in the germline V gene (reference sequence). The CDR3 DNA is TGTGCCAGTTCTGACTCCCCCTCCTACAATGAGCAGTTCTTC. Translating gives CASSDSPSYNEQFF.

This clonotype was seen only a few times. J is TRBJ1-6 and V is TRBV7-2; D is uncertain. The CDR3 loop spans 13 amino acids. Per the germline V gene, CDR1 is SGHTA and CDR2 is FQGNSA. The DNA of the CDR3 is TGTGCTACCAGATTCAGTTATAATTCACCCCTCCACTTT. Amino acid sequence: CATRFSYNSPLHF.

CDR3 region: CASSRAGGFTDTQYF. The CDR3 DNA reads TGTGCCAGCAGCCGAGCGGGAGGATTTACAGATACGCAGTATTTT. The chain carries TRBV7-8 and TRBJ2-3, with 9 bases lining up with TRBD2. The CDR3 sequence is 15 residues long. The germline V gene has CDR1 SGHVS and CDR2 FQNEAQ. V was pared by 5 bases and J by 3 bases, with 6 bases of the junction left unmatched.

This chain connects TRBV5-5 to TRBJ2-3, with 12 bases identical to TRBD2. The CDR3 contains 15 residues. Germline V lookup: CDR1 SGHKS, CDR2 YYEKEE (reference sequence). Germline trimming cut 2 bases from V and 6 bases from J; bases unmatched to any gene: 4. The CDR3 coding sequence is TGTGCCAGCAGCTTCCTAGCGGGAGGGATCGATACGCAGTATTTT. This encodes CASSFLAGGIDTQYF.

The chain joins TRBV7-6 to TRBJ2-3; the D call may be TRBD1 or TRBD2 (5 bases each). The germline CDR1 and CDR2 sequences are SGHVS and FNYEAQ. Trimming cost V 5 bases and J 6 bases, with 24 bases left between them. The length of the CDR3 is 17 residues. CDR3 sequence reads: CASSANIGAGKGDTQYF. CDR3 coding DNA: TGTGCCAGCAGCGCGAACATTGGGGCCGGGAAGGGGGATACGCAGTATTTT.

J is TRBJ1-1 and V is TRBV20-1; the D is unclear. V lost 0 bases, J lost 6 bases, and 5 bases lay in between. Germline CDR1 DFQATT, CDR2 SNEGSKA (reference sequence). This CDR3 spans 11 amino acids. As DNA, the CDR3 is TGCAGTGCTAGAGAGAGGCCTGAAGCTTTCTTT. Its protein is CSARERPEAFF.

This clonotype has only a few counts. This sequence joins TRBV2 and TRBJ2-1; D possibly corresponds to TRBD2 (5 bases). Germline V gene sequence: CDR1 SNHLY, CDR2 FYNNEI. V dropped 7 bases and J dropped 7 bases, with 14 bases sitting between them. This CDR3 spans 13 amino acids. CDR3 residues: CASTPGWDNEQFF. CDR3 DNA sequence: TGTGCCAGCACTCCGGGGTGGGATAATGAGCAGTTCTTC.

A word on this clonotype: One end of the junction fails to match germline, which may point to a read error. This chain uses TRBV7-2 with TRBJ1-6; 8 bases map to TRBD1. Per germline, CDR1 SGHTA and CDR2 FQGNSA. CDR3 length equals 13 residues. CDR3 coding DNA: TGTGCCAGCAGGTACAGGGGGTCCGATCCCCCCCACTTT. Residues: CASRYRGSDPPHF. The whole variable domain, filled in from reference TRBV7-2 and TRBJ1-6, reads GAGVSQSPSNKVTEKGKDVELRCDPISGHTALYWYRQSLGQGLEFLIYFQGNSAPDKSGLPSDRFSAERTGGSVSTLTIQRTQQEDSAVYLCASRYRGSDPPHFGNGTRLTVT.

In its sample, this clonotype was seen a few times. V is TRBV6-1 and J is TRBJ2-1; D gene uncertain. V lost 4 bases and J lost 14, with 18 bases in between. The CDR3 is 13 amino acids. Germline V gives CDR1 MNHNS, CDR2 SASEGT. CDR3 in amino acids: CASSAGISPPKFF. For the CDR3, the DNA is TGTGCCAGCAGTGCAGGAATCAGCCCGCCGAAGTTCTTC.

V usage is TRBV12-3 or TRBV12-4 and J usage is TRBJ1-2, with D uncertain. The CDR3 is 11 residues long. Trimming cost V 8 bases and J 9 bases, with 13 bases left between them. The CDR3 DNA reads as TGTGCCAGCTCTTACCAAGCGAGCTACACCTTC. This translates into CASSYQASYTF.

The chain is built from TRBV7-6 and TRBJ1-2; unclear D gene. CDR3 length equals 14 residues. Germline V CDR1 and CDR2: SGHVS, FNYEAQ. Trimming took 3 bases from V and 8 from J, leaving 16 bases between them. The CDR3 DNA reads TGTGCCAGCAGCTTTGCAGGCGAGGGAGGGGGCTACACCTTC. It codes for CASSFAGEGGGYTF.

This clonotype was seen a few times. V usage is TRBV5-4 and J usage is TRBJ2-5; 7 bases map to TRBD1. CDR3 length: 15 residues. V trimming: 0 bases; J trimming: 6 bases; junction bases outside the gene matches: 8. The germline V gene encodes CDR1 SGHNT and CDR2 YYREEE (reference sequence). Here the CDR3 DNA reads TGTGCCAGCAGCTTGGGACAGGGTAGTAAGAAGACCCAGTACTTC. This sequence encodes CASSLGQGSKKTQYF.

The chain has TRBV6-5 and TRBJ1-2, with D hard to call. Germline V gives CDR1 MNHEY, CDR2 SVGAGI. V shed 3 bases and J shed 4 bases, with 21 bases lying between them. The CDR3 consists of 17 residues. The CDR3 bases are TGTGCCAGCAGTTATGATTCGATAGGGAGGGCGAGCTATGGCTACACCTTC. This encodes CASSYDSIGRASYGYTF.

The V gene is TRBV20-1, the J gene TRBJ1-5; D unclear. In germline, CDR1 is DFQATT, CDR2 SNEGSKA (reference sequence). The CDR3 extends over 12 amino acids. V shed 6 bases and J shed 8 bases, with 14 bases lying between them. The CDR3 protein is CSATRGPKPQHF. The CDR3 coding sequence is TGCAGTGCCACGAGAGGCCCGAAGCCCCAGCATTTT.

This sequence joins TRBV7-9 and TRBJ2-1; D perhaps matches TRBD2 (6 bases). The CDR3 covers 15 residues. The V and J ends lost 5 bases and 4 bases respectively, with 15 bases between them. CDR1 and CDR2 (germline): SEHNR, FQNEAQ (reference sequence). CDR3 bases: TGTGCCAGCAGCCAGGGACTCGGCACTTACAATGAGCAGTTCTTC. Encoded protein: CASSQGLGTYNEQFF.

There are a few counts of this clonotype. The chain joins TRBV7-2 to TRBJ1-1; D is ambiguous. CDR3 length: 12 residues. V was pared by 0 bases and J by 7 bases, with 6 bases between. In germline, CDR1 is SGHTA, CDR2 FQGNSA. The CDR3 sequence is CASSLASIEAFF. CDR3 in DNA: TGTGCCAGCAGCTTAGCTAGCATTGAAGCTTTCTTT.

The rearrangement links TRBV20-1 to TRBJ2-7; 13 bases line up with TRBD2. The germline V gene has CDR1 DFQATT and CDR2 SNEGSKA (reference sequence). There are 14 residues in the CDR3. V was pared by 5 bases and J by 7 bases, with 8 bases of the junction left unmatched. The CDR3 sequence: CSAYAGLAGVEQYF. Written as DNA, the CDR3 is TGCAGTGCTTACGCCGGACTAGCGGGGGTAGAGCAGTACTTC.

The V gene is TRBV19, the J gene TRBJ2-3; D tentatively reads TRBD1 or TRBD2 (5 bases each). There are 14 residues in the CDR3. Germline lookup yields CDR1 LNHDA and CDR2 SQIVND (reference sequence). Between the trimmed V and J ends, which lost 6 bases and 0 bases, there was a span of 10 bases. The CDR3 nucleotides are TGTGCCAGTAGATTCCGGGACAGCACAGATACGCAGTATTTT. This sequence encodes CASRFRDSTDTQYF.

This chain connects TRBV28 to TRBJ2-7, with D perhaps TRBD1 (7 bases). This CDR3 has 14 amino acids. Trimming stripped 6 bases from V and 3 bases from J, with 15 bases between. The germline gives CDR1 MDHEN, CDR2 SYDVKM. CDR3 in amino acids: CASRKGGGDYEQYF. The CDR3 DNA reads as TGTGCCAGCAGGAAAGGGGGCGGGGACTACGAGCAGTACTTC.

V is TRBV11-2 and J is TRBJ1-2; D uncertain. Looked up from germline, CDR1 is SGHAT and CDR2 is FQNNGV. Trimming removed 5 bases at V and 4 bases at J, with 29 bases between. This CDR3 has 19 residues. In DNA, the CDR3 is TGTGCCAGCAGCCTCTCCTCCAAAAGGTCCGTCCCGGAGGGCTATGGCTACACCTTC. As protein: CASSLSSKRSVPEGYGYTF.

This clonotype was seen repeatedly, ten times or more. The CDR3 spells CASSLRGTSSYNSPLHF. The CDR3 DNA follows: TGTGCCAGCAGCTTAAGAGGAACGAGCTCCTATAATTCACCCCTCCACTTT. This sequence joins TRBV7-2 and TRBJ1-6; unclear D gene. From germline, CDR1 is SGHTA and CDR2 FQGNSA. V was trimmed by 2 bases and J by 0 bases, leaving 11 bases between them. The CDR3 runs 17 residues.

This clonotype showed up just a few times. The V gene is TRBV7-2, the J gene TRBJ2-7; 12 bases align to TRBD2. This CDR3 comprises 16 residues. Germline V CDR1 and CDR2: SGHTA, FQGNSA. Unmatched junction bases numbered 5, after V lost 4 bases and J lost 1 base. The CDR3 loop is CASSSGLAGRSYEQYF. CDR3 nucleotide sequence: TGTGCCAGCAGCTCCGGACTAGCGGGAAGATCCTACGAGCAGTACTTC.

CDR3 protein: CASSLGTRSGYTF. In DNA form, the CDR3 reads TGTGCCAGTAGTCTCGGGACCCGTAGCGGCTACACCTTC. The chain combines TRBV19 with TRBJ1-2; D is perhaps TRBD1 (5 bases). This CDR3 region has 13 residues. V lost 5 bases, J lost 8 bases, and 15 bases lay in between. Germline V gene lookup returns CDR1 LNHDA and CDR2 SQIVND (reference sequence).

This chain uses TRBV7-2 with TRBJ1-3; no clear D. Trimming pared 5 bases from V and 7 bases from J, leaving 9 bases between. Germline CDR1 reads SGHTA; CDR2 reads FQGNSA. The CDR3 sequence is 12 residues long. The CDR3 loop is CASSKTGNTIYF. CDR3 bases: TGTGCCAGCAGCAAGACCGGGAACACCATATATTTT.

This clonotype occurred a few times. This chain joins TRBV6-6 and TRBJ2-7, with D perhaps TRBD2 (5 bases). There are 12 residues in the CDR3. Germline assignment: CDR1 MNHNY and CDR2 SVGAGI (reference sequence). V was shortened by 3 bases and J by 6 bases, with 9 bases between the two germline ends. The chain's CDR3 is CASSYRGPEQYF. In DNA form, the CDR3 reads TGTGCCAGCAGTTATCGGGGTCCCGAGCAGTACTTC.

This chain uses TRBV3-1 with TRBJ2-1, with D possibly being TRBD2 (5 bases). Deletions cut 1 base from V and 7 bases from J, with 17 bases between. CDR3 length: 16 residues. From germline, CDR1 is LGHDT and CDR2 YNNKEL (reference sequence). In DNA form, the CDR3 reads TGTGCCAGCAGCCAAGGTCCGACTACACCCTGGAATGAGCAGTTCTTC. Its protein is CASSQGPTTPWNEQFF.

This sequence joins TRBV10-2 and TRBJ2-1; maybe TRBD1 (6 bases). V was cut by 3 bases and J by 4 bases, with 16 bases left in between. The CDR3 covers 16 residues. CDR1 is WSHSY and CDR2 is SAAADI in the germline V gene. The CDR3 spells CASSDKRGTRYNEQFF. The CDR3 bases are TGCGCCAGCAGTGACAAAAGGGGGACAAGGTACAATGAGCAGTTCTTC.